This T cell receptor (beta chain) was recovered during a study of blood T cell repertoires in COVID-19. This clone appeared a few times. From germline, CDR1 is SQVTM and CDR2 ANQGSEA. J gave up 5 bases and V 6 bases, and 3 bases lay outside the gene matches. The CDR3 is 13 amino acids. The method was immunoSEQ multiplex PCR; TCRdb's version includes in-frame clones alone and lacks a portion of them. The data show about 40,000 clones, approximately 91% seen once. The sequenced material came from peripheral blood. The chain carries TRBV29-1 and TRBJ2-5; 13 bases line up with TRBD2. The source is a woman of 80 years or more with acute or convalescent COVID-19. The CDR3 coding sequence is TGCAGCGTCGTGACTAGCGGGGGGGAGACCCAGTACTTC. Protein sequence: CSVVTSGGETQYF.